This T cell receptor (beta chain) was retrieved from a study of Graves' ophthalmopathy and Graves' hyperthyroidism. RNA transcripts served as template for amplifying TCR beta CDR3 sequences. The first-round RT-PCR employed HTBI primers together with the Qiagen OneStep RT-PCR kit. A multiplex PCR was then performed as the second round. MiXCR, run by TCRdb on the multiplex PCR reads, gives a single entry per CDR3 protein. Counted here are 200,000 to 250,000 distinct CDR3 sequences, 45% occurring once; the ten biggest clones make up roughly 50%. This clonotype was counted at least ten times. No antigen is known for it. PBMCs originated in more than 7.5 ml of fresh peripheral blood. The V segment lost 6 bases and the J segment 7 bases; nucleotides outside the gene matches: 5. Germline CDR1 LNHDA, CDR2 SQIVND (reference sequence). The CDR3 sequence is 13 residues long. Study-wide points: Most expanded clonotypes from thyroid (those above 0.001 frequency) were also found in blood. Prediction of ophthalmopathy progression reached 70.59% sensitivity and around 76% specificity.

The chain uses TRBV19 and TRBJ1-5; 8 positions agree with TRBD1. This TCR was recovered from an adult man with Graves' ophthalmopathy. Material for sequencing was peripheral blood. CDR3 protein: CASRDRVGQPQHF. CDR3 DNA: TGTGCCAGTAGGGACAGGGTAGGACAGCCCCAGCATTTT.